The 25 T cell receptor beta chains in this list originate from one sample, sequenced in a study of memory CD4+ T cells and cytomegalovirus serostatus. The sort gate was single viable CD3+CD4+CD8-CD45RO+ cells for memory CD4+ T cells. Only in-frame clones appear in the TCRdb table, and some are missing; sequencing was by immunoSEQ multiplex PCR. Among approximately 92,000 clones listed, 80% were seen once. Sequencing used memory CD4+ T cells from blood. Every receptor here comes from an adult in good health and CMV-seropositive.

V gene TRBV7-9 combines with J gene TRBJ2-4; D unresolved. V dropped 0 bases and J dropped 0 bases, with 15 bases sitting between them. CDR1 SEHNR and CDR2 FQNEAQ come from the germline V gene (reference sequence). This CDR3 has 18 residues. The CDR3 region is CASSLAWVEMGAKNIQYF. For the CDR3, the DNA is TGTGCCAGCAGCTTAGCTTGGGTGGAAATGGGAGCCAAAAACATTCAGTACTTC.

The V and J genes are TRBV7-3 and TRBJ2-6; D is undetermined. The CDR3 totals 14 residues. The germline V gene encodes CDR1 SGHTA and CDR2 FQGTGA. V was shortened by 8 bases and J by 4 bases, with 12 bases between the two germline ends. The CDR3 here is CASRFGPGANVLTF. The CDR3 bases are TGTGCCAGCCGGTTCGGGCCGGGGGCCAACGTCCTGACTTTC. The variable domain in full, completed from reference TRBV7-3 and TRBJ2-6, reads GAGVSQTPSNKVTEKGKYVELRCDPISGHTALYWYRQSLGQGPEFLIYFQGTGAADDSGLPNDRFFAVRPEGSVSTLKIQRTERGDSAVYLCASRFGPGANVLTFGAGSRLTVL.

V is TRBV7-2 and J is TRBJ1-2; 7 bases align to TRBD1. CDR1 and CDR2 from the germline V gene are SGHTA and FQGNSA. The CDR3 runs to 16 residues. Trimming took 1 base from V and 4 from J; bases not matched to a gene: 9. The CDR3 here is CASSLESGAGGYGYTF. The DNA of the CDR3 is TGTGCCAGCAGCTTAGAGTCGGGGGCAGGGGGCTATGGCTACACCTTC. Variable domain in full (rest from reference TRBV7-2 and TRBJ1-2): GAGVSQSPSNKVTEKGKDVELRCDPISGHTALYWYRQSLGQGLEFLIYFQGNSAPDKSGLPSDRFSAERTGGSVSTLTIQRTQQEDSAVYLCASSLESGAGGYGYTFGSGTRLTVV.

V gene TRBV15 combines with J gene TRBJ2-1; 7 nucleotides match TRBD1. The CDR3 has 14 residues. Germline trimming cut 0 bases from V and 8 bases from J; bases unmatched to any gene: 4. Germline V gene lookup returns CDR1 LNHNV and CDR2 YYDKDF (reference sequence). The CDR3 reads CATSRDRDSYEQFF. DNA for the CDR3: TGTGCCACCAGCAGAGATCGGGACAGCTATGAGCAGTTCTTC.

J is TRBJ2-1 and V is TRBV28; tentatively, D is TRBD2 (7 bases). Germline V gene data show CDR1 as MDHEN and CDR2 as SYDVKM. This CDR3 is built from 15 residues. Trimming shortened V by 2 bases and J by 2 bases, and 10 bases separated the two germline ends. This CDR3 reads CASSLGGGPYNEQFF. The DNA of the CDR3 is TGTGCCAGCAGTTTAGGCGGGGGCCCCTACAATGAGCAGTTCTTC.

The chain carries TRBV28 and TRBJ1-1; D call uncertain. Deletions cut 3 bases from V and 2 bases from J, with 10 bases between. The germline CDR1 and CDR2 sequences are MDHEN and SYDVKM. The CDR3 length is 14 residues. The CDR3 sequence is CASSLARKNTEAFF. The CDR3 nucleotides read TGTGCCAGCAGTTTGGCCAGAAAAAACACTGAAGCTTTCTTT.

This chain's CDR3 is CASSYADNEQFF. The DNA of the CDR3 is TGTGCCAGCAGCTACGCTGACAATGAGCAGTTCTTC. The J gene is TRBJ2-1, the V gene TRBV2; no reliable D call. This CDR3 contains 12 residues. The germline V gene has CDR1 SNHLY and CDR2 FYNNEI. V was pared by 6 bases and J by 5 bases, with 8 bases between.

The chain carries TRBV9 and TRBJ1-2; a possible D gene is TRBD1 (6 bases). From germline, CDR1 is SGDLS and CDR2 YYNGEE. The CDR3 runs 14 residues. V dropped 3 bases and J dropped 8 bases, with 17 bases sitting between them. In DNA form, the CDR3 reads TGTGCCAGCAGCGCCGGTACGACAGGATGGGGCTACACCTTC. This translates into CASSAGTTGWGYTF.

The chain is built from TRBV7-3 and TRBJ2-2; D gene ambiguous. This CDR3 comprises 14 residues. Trimming stripped 3 bases from V and 4 bases from J, with 9 bases between. Per the germline V gene, CDR1 is SGHTA and CDR2 is FQGTGA. In DNA, the CDR3 is TGTGCCAGCAGCTTGTCGGCGCGCACCGGGGAGCTGTTTTTT. As protein: CASSLSARTGELFF. Based on the CDR3 plus reference TRBV7-3 and TRBJ2-2, the full variable domain is GAGVSQTPSNKVTEKGKYVELRCDPISGHTALYWYRQSLGQGPEFLIYFQGTGAADDSGLPNDRFFAVRPEGSVSTLKIQRTERGDSAVYLCASSLSARTGELFFGEGSRLTVL.

The gene calls are TRBV5-5 and TRBJ2-2; perhaps TRBD2 as D (6 bases). This CDR3 contains 15 residues. From germline, CDR1 is SGHKS and CDR2 YYEKEE (reference sequence). Trimming took off 2 bases at V and 1 base at J, with 9 bases between the two ends. The CDR3, as DNA: TGTGCCAGCAGCTTCGGGACTGAGAACACCGGGGAGCTGTTTTTT. Amino acids: CASSFGTENTGELFF.

The CDR3 here is CASRSGGVGRNEQFF. As DNA, the CDR3 is TGTGCCAGCAGGTCGGGGGGGGTTGGTAGGAATGAGCAGTTCTTC. V usage is TRBV6-5 and J usage is TRBJ2-1, with 8 positions matching TRBD2. The germline V gene encodes CDR1 MNHEY and CDR2 SVGAGI. The CDR3 sequence is 15 residues long. After removal of 6 bases from V and 7 bases from J, the junction contained 11 bases not matched to a gene.

The J gene is TRBJ1-4, the V gene TRBV5-1, with 7 bases lining up with TRBD1. The germline V gene has CDR1 SGHRS and CDR2 YFSETQ. J gave up 9 bases and V 0 bases, and 5 bases lay outside the gene matches. This CDR3 has 14 residues. This CDR3 is CASSLVGTEKKLFF. In DNA form, the CDR3 reads TGCGCCAGCAGCTTGGTCGGGACAGAGAAAAAACTGTTTTTT.

The rearrangement uses TRBV5-1 and TRBJ2-5, with D perhaps TRBD2 (6 bases). The CDR3 totals 15 residues. Trimming removed 1 base at V and 5 bases at J, with 15 bases between. Per germline, CDR1 SGHRS and CDR2 YFSETQ. CDR3 loop: CASSLSGDSGETQYF. DNA for the CDR3: TGCGCCAGCAGCTTGAGTGGGGACTCCGGGGAGACCCAGTACTTC.

In DNA, the CDR3 is TGCGCCAGCAGCTTAGAAGGGACAGGGGAAAAACTGTTTTTT. Its translation is CASSLEGTGEKLFF. The V and J genes are TRBV5-1 and TRBJ1-4; TRBD1 matches 9 bases. The junction had 4 bases not matched to a gene; V was cut back by 2 bases and J by 8 bases. The CDR3 totals 14 residues. Germline V lookup: CDR1 SGHRS, CDR2 YFSETQ.

A few counts support this clone. CDR3 nucleotide sequence: TGCGCCAGCAGCTTAAACCGGGAGACAGATACGCAGTATTTT. It translates to CASSLNRETDTQYF. V is TRBV5-1 and J is TRBJ2-3, with D perhaps TRBD2 (6 bases). Germline CDR1 and CDR2: SGHRS and YFSETQ. Trimming shortened V by 2 bases and J by 3 bases, and 10 bases separated the two germline ends. CDR3 length equals 14 residues.

The chain is built from TRBV27 and TRBJ2-3; 7 bases map to TRBD2. CDR3 length: 16 residues. Germline CDR1 MNHEY, CDR2 SMNVEV (reference sequence). V dropped 6 bases and J dropped 4; count of bases not matched to a gene: 13. The CDR3 sequence is CASSWGRASGPDTQYF. The CDR3 DNA follows: TGTGCCAGCAGCTGGGGTAGGGCTAGCGGACCAGATACGCAGTATTTT.

V is TRBV7-2 and J is TRBJ2-6; D call uncertain. Germline V gene sequence: CDR1 SGHTA, CDR2 FQGNSA. The ends were cut back, 1 base at V and 0 bases at J, with 16 bases in the middle. This CDR3 region has 19 residues. The chain's CDR3 is CASSLVSGGTASGANVLTF. As DNA, the CDR3 is TGTGCCAGCAGCTTAGTCTCGGGCGGAACCGCCTCTGGGGCCAACGTCCTGACTTTC.

CDR3 protein: CASSPDGLNTGELFF. The CDR3, as DNA: TGCGCCAGCAGCCCGGACGGATTGAACACCGGGGAGCTGTTTTTT. The chain links TRBV5-1 to TRBJ2-2, with D unresolved. This CDR3 has 15 amino acids. Germline V gives CDR1 SGHRS, CDR2 YFSETQ. The V end was cut by 4 bases, the J end by 1 base, with 11 bases between. The variable domain in full, with the rest retrieved from reference TRBV5-1 and TRBJ2-2, is KAGVTQTPRYLIKTRGQQVTLSCSPISGHRSVSWYQQTPGQGLQFLFEYFSETQRNKGNFPGRFSGRQFSNSRSEMNVSTLELGDSALYLCASSPDGLNTGELFFGEGSRLTVL.

The CDR3 coding sequence is TGTGCCAGCAGTGACGGGGGGAGGAGTAATGAAAAACTGTTTTTT. It yields the protein CASSDGGRSNEKLFF. This chain connects TRBV6-6 to TRBJ1-4; D may be TRBD1 (5 bases). The germline V and J ends were trimmed by 5 bases and 4 bases, with 14 bases remaining between them. The CDR3 loop spans 15 amino acids. Germline V gives CDR1 MNHNY, CDR2 SVGAGI (reference sequence).

V and J are TRBV7-2 and TRBJ1-3; possibly TRBD1 for D (5 bases). Germline lookup yields CDR1 SGHTA and CDR2 FQGNSA. Trimming left V 1 base short and J 2 bases short, with 12 bases between. This CDR3 spans 16 amino acids. CDR3 coding DNA: TGTGCCAGCAGCTTAGGGGGGAGAGGGGCTGGAAACACCATATATTTT. Protein product: CASSLGGRGAGNTIYF.

The rearrangement joins TRBV19 to TRBJ2-3, with D unresolved. The CDR3 totals 17 residues. Trimming stripped 1 base from V and 2 bases from J, with 16 bases between. Germline V CDR1 and CDR2: LNHDA, SQIVND (reference sequence). The CDR3: CASSIGSSRTLTDTQYF. For the CDR3, the DNA is TGTGCCAGTAGTATAGGAAGCAGCCGGACCCTCACAGATACGCAGTATTTT.

The chain is built from TRBV29-1 and TRBJ1-5; TRBD1 might be the D (6 bases). The CDR3 spans 13 residues. Trimming cost V 4 bases and J 4 bases, with 11 bases left between them. The germline V gene encodes CDR1 SQVTM and CDR2 ANQGSEA. Here the CDR3 reads CSVAGQINQPQHF. In nucleotides, the CDR3 is TGCAGCGTTGCCGGACAGATTAATCAGCCCCAGCATTTT.

The chain is built from TRBV7-6 and TRBJ2-3; 9 positions match TRBD1. This CDR3 comprises 15 residues. CDR1 is SGHVS, CDR2 FNYEAQ, per germline. The V gene end was trimmed by 5 bases and the J gene end by 4 bases; junction bases not matched to a gene: 7. The CDR3 DNA reads as TGTGCCAGCAGCGGGACAGGGTCATGGGCAGATACGCAGTATTTT. Its protein is CASSGTGSWADTQYF.

The CDR3: CSVPGPVVTDTQYF. CDR3 in DNA: TGCAGCGTTCCGGGACCCGTCGTTACAGATACGCAGTATTTT. The chain combines TRBV29-1 with TRBJ2-3, with D perhaps TRBD1 or TRBD2 (5 bases each). This CDR3 is 14 amino acids long. Germline V lookup: CDR1 SQVTM, CDR2 ANQGSEA. The ends were cut back, 5 bases at V and 3 bases at J, with 15 bases in the middle.

V and J are TRBV19 and TRBJ2-7, with TRBD2 matching 9 bases. The length of the CDR3 is 15 residues. V was pared by 5 bases and J by 5 bases, with 10 bases of the junction left unmatched. Germline CDR1 and CDR2: LNHDA and SQIVND (reference sequence). CDR3 sequence reads: CASSDIAGVGDEQYF. CDR3 in DNA: TGTGCCAGTAGTGATATAGCGGGAGTGGGCGACGAGCAGTACTTC.